This T cell receptor (beta chain) was documented in a study of beta chain features in type 1 diabetes. The V gene's germline CDR1 is MDHEN and CDR2 SYDVKM. V lost 3 bases and J 1 base, leaving 15 bases between the germline ends. The length of the CDR3 is 16 residues. TCRB transcripts that were expressed got sequenced, as all of the isolated RNA had been reverse transcribed. The method was immunoSEQ multiplex PCR; TCRdb's version includes in-frame clones alone and lacks a portion of them. The repertoire includes approximately 300,000 clones, approximately 11% of them detected once, and 0.015% to 0.02% sits in the top ten.

The sequenced material came from naive CD4+ T cells from blood. The clonotype comes from a woman aged 25 to 45 in good health. The chain recombines TRBV28 with TRBJ2-5, with D perhaps TRBD2 (7 bases). The CDR3 DNA reads as TGTGCCAGCAGTTTCCGAGGGCGGGGGCCCCAAGAGACCCAGTACTTC. Encoded protein: CASSFRGRGPQETQYF.